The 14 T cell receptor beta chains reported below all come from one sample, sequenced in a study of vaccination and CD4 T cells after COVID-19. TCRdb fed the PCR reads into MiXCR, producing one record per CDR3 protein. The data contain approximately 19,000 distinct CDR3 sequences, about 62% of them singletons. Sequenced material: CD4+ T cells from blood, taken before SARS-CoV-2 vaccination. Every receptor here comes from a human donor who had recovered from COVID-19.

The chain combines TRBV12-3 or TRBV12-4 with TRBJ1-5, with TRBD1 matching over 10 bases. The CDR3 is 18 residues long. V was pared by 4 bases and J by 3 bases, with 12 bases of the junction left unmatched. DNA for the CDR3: TGTGCCAGCAGTTACCGGGACAGGGGCCTGGGGTTCAATCAGCCCCAGCATTTT. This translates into CASSYRDRGLGFNQPQHF.

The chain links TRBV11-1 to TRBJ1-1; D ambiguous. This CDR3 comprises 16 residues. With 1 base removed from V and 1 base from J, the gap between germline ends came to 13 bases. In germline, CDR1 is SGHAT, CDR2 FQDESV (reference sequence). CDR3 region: CASSLVSTAANTEAFF. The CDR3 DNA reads TGTGCCAGCAGCTTAGTTTCTACCGCCGCGAACACTGAAGCTTTCTTT.

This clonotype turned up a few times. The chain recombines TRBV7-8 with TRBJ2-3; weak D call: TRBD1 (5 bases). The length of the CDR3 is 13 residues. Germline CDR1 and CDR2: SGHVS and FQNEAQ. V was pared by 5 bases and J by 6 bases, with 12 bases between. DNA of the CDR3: TGTGCCAGCAGCGATCAGGGTTTGGATACGCAGTATTTT. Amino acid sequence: CASSDQGLDTQYF.

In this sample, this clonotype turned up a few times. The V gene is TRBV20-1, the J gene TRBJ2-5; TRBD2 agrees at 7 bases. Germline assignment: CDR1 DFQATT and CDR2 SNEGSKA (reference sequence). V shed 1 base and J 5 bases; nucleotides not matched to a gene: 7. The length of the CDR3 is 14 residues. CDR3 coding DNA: TGCAGTGCTAGAGCACGGGAGGTGATGGAGACCCAGTACTTC. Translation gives CSARAREVMETQYF.

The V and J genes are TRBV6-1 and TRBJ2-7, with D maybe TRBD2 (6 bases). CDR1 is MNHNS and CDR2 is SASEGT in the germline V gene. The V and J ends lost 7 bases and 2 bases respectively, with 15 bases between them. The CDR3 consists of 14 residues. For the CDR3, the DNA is TGTGCCAGCATAGCGGCGGATAAAACCTACGAGCAGTACTTC. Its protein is CASIAADKTYEQYF.

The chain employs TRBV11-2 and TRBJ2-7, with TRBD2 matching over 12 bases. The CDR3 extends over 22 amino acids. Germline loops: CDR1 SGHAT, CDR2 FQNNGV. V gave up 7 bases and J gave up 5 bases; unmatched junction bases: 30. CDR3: CASTDRRLRGLAGKGSPHEQYF. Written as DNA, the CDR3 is TGTGCCAGCACCGACAGGAGGTTACGTGGACTAGCGGGAAAGGGATCACCCCACGAGCAGTACTTC. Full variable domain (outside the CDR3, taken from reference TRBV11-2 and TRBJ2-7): EAGVAQSPRYKIIEKRQSVAFWCNPISGHATLYWYQQILGQGPKLLIQFQNNGVVDDSQLPKDRFSAERLKGVDSTLKIQPAKLEDSAVYLCASTDRRLRGLAGKGSPHEQYFGPGTRLTVT.

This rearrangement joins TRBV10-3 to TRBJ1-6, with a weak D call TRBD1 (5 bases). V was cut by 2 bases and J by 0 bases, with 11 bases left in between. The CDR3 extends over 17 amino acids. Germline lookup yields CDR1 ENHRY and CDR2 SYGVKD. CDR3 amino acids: CAISEAAGTSYNSPLHF. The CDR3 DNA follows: TGTGCCATCAGTGAGGCTGCTGGGACCTCCTATAATTCACCCCTCCACTTT.

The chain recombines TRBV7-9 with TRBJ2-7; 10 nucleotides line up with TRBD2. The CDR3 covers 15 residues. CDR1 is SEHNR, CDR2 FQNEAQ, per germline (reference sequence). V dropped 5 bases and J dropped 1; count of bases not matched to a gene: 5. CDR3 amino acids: CASSPGSGRSYEQYF. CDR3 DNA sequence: TGTGCCAGCAGCCCCGGTAGCGGGAGGTCCTACGAGCAGTACTTC.

CDR3 in amino acids: CSARVDTMGEQYF. Here the CDR3 DNA reads TGCAGTGCTAGGGTGGACACGATGGGGGAGCAGTACTTC. The gene calls are TRBV20-1 and TRBJ2-7; possible D gene TRBD1, 5 bases. The CDR3 is 13 residues long. Trimming cost V 3 bases and J 7 bases, with 16 bases left between them. Germline lookup yields CDR1 DFQATT and CDR2 SNEGSKA (reference sequence).

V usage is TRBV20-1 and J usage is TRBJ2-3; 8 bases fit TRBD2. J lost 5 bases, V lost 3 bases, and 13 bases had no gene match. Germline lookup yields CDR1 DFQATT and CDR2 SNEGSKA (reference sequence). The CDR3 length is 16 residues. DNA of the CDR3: TGCAGTGCTAGCTCCGACTCGGGAGGGAATGAAGATACGCAGTATTTT. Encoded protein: CSASSDSGGNEDTQYF.

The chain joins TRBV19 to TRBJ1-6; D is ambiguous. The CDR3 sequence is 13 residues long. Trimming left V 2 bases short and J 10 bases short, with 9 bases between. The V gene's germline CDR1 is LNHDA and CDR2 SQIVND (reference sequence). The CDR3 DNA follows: TGTGCCAGTAGTATAAGGGCGAGCTCACCCCTCCACTTT. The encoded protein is CASSIRASSPLHF.

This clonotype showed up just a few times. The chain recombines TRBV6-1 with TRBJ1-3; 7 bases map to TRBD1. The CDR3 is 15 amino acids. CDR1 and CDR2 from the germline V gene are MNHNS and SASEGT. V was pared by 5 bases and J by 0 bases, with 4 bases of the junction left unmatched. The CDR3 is CASSRQGDSGNTIYF. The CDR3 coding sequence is TGTGCCAGCAGTCGTCAGGGGGACTCTGGAAACACCATATATTTT.

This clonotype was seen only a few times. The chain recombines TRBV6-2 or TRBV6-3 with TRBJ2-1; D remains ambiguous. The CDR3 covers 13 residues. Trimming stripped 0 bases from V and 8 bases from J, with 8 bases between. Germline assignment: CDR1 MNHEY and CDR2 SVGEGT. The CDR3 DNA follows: TGTGCCAGCAGTTACTCATTGAGCTATGAGCAGTTCTTC. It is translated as CASSYSLSYEQFF.

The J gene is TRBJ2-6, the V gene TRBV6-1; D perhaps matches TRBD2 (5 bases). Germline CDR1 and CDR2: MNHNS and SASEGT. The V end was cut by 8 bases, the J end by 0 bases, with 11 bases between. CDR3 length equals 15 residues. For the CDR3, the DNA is TGTGCCAGCCGGGCGGGCGTCTCTGGGGCCAACGTCCTGACTTTC. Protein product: CASRAGVSGANVLTF.